The clone carrying this T cell receptor (beta chain) was detected ten times or more. Its antigen is undetermined. The sample comes from a study of T cells in Graves' hyperthyroidism and ophthalmopathy. The overall study: Before treatment of any kind, peripheral blood was taken at initial diagnosis. Study findings and constraints: Peripheral blood also featured most of the thyroid clonotypes expanded above 0.001.

Amplified TCR beta CDR3 regions derived from RNA transcripts. An initial round of RT-PCR targeting the TCR CDR3 relied on the HTBI primer set. TCRdb recomputed calls from the multiplex PCR reads with MiXCR, one row per CDR3 protein. The sample lists over 300,000 distinct CDR3 sequences; around 15% were seen once. Source material for PBMCs was more than 7.5 ml fresh peripheral blood. The CDR3 sequence is 18 residues long. Trimming removed 6 bases from V and 0 bases from J; junction bases left unmatched: 13. Germline CDR1 reads MNHEY; CDR2 reads SMNVEV (reference sequence). V is TRBV27 and J is TRBJ2-2, with 7 bases lining up with TRBD1. Sequenced: blood. The source of this sequence is a woman aged 35 to 49 with Graves' ophthalmopathy. CDR3 sequence: CASRPVTGVVANTGELFF. DNA of the CDR3: TGTGCCAGCAGGCCGGTCACAGGGGTGGTCGCGAACACCGGGGAGCTGTTTTTT.